The rows below give T cell receptor beta chains drawn from one sample of a study of response to subunit inactivated influenza vaccine. TCRdb re-called the RT-PCR reads with MiXCR, one entry per CDR3 protein. The data show more than 150,000 distinct CDR3 sequences, around a tenth seen once. Sequencing was performed on CD8+ T cells sorted from PBMCs, taken around 25 months after vaccination. These receptors all come from a man aged 50 to 75 who received an inactivated influenza vaccine. CDR3s include the opening cysteine and the closing phenylalanine or tryptophan. The D gene is left open where the match is weak. Size is stated for part of the rows, as once, few or many counts, or as a class when the clone is expanded.

j_call v_call d_call clone_size cdr3_length cdr3_aa cdr3_nt
TRBJ1-5 TRBV5-1 TRBD1 many 15 CASSLGQGSNQPQHF TGCGCCAGCAGCTTGGGACAGGGTTCCAATCAGCCCCAGCATTTT
TRBJ2-3 TRBV2 TRBD2 many 16 CASSLILAGRTDTQYF TGTGCCAGCAGTTTAATACTAGCGGGACGCACAGATACGCAGTATTTT
TRBJ1-2 TRBV12-3/TRBV12-4 TRBD1 NA 14 CASSPGTGAYGFTF TGTGCCAGCAGCCCCGGGACAGGGGCCTATGGCTTCACCTTC
TRBJ2-2 TRBV3-1 NA few 16 CASSLLLPPFTGELFF TGTGCCAGCAGCCTCCTTCTTCCCCCTTTCACCGGGGAGCTGTTTTTT
TRBJ2-7 TRBV28 TRBD1 many 16 CASSLPSGTVSYEQYF TGTGCCAGCAGTTTACCCTCCGGGACAGTCTCCTACGAGCAGTACTTC
TRBJ1-2 TRBV12-3/TRBV12-4 NA few 12 CASSSGPYGYTF TGTGCCAGCAGTTCAGGACCTTATGGCTACACCTTC
TRBJ2-5 TRBV5-1 TRBD2 many 17 CASSRTSGREYQETQYF TGCGCCAGCAGCCGGACTAGCGGGAGAGAGTACCAAGAGACCCAGTACTTC
TRBJ2-1 TRBV29-1 TRBD2 NA 14 CSVHSGSSYNEQFF TGCAGCGTACATAGCGGGAGCTCCTACAATGAGCAGTTCTTC
TRBJ2-7 TRBV4-1 NA few 15 CASSHGPTFSYEQYF TGCGCCAGCAGCCACGGACCGACTTTCTCCTACGAGCAGTACTTC
TRBJ2-1 TRBV6-2/TRBV6-3 NA many 14 CASSYGSSYNEQFF TGTGCCAGCAGTTACGGCAGCTCCTACAATGAGCAGTTCTTC
TRBJ2-7 TRBV12-3/TRBV12-4 NA NA 14 CASSLGPTLYEQYF TGTGCCAGCAGTTTAGGACCGACCCTCTACGAGCAGTACTTC
TRBJ2-4 TRBV3-1 TRBD2 NA 16 CASSHLAGSWGDIQYF TGTGCCAGCAGTCATCTAGCGGGGTCCTGGGGTGACATTCAGTACTTC
TRBJ2-1 TRBV12-3/TRBV12-4 TRBD2 many 15 CASSFRDYRSNEQFF TGTGCCAGCAGTTTCCGGGACTACCGATCCAATGAGCAGTTCTTC
TRBJ2-7 TRBV4-2 NA many 17 CASSQVRLGTVAYEQYF TGTGCCAGCAGCCAGGTTCGTCTAGGGACGGTGGCCTACGAGCAGTACTTC
TRBJ1-6 TRBV6-2/TRBV6-3 NA few 14 CASSPTVDSRSSHF TGTGCCAGCAGCCCCACCGTCGACAGCCGCTCATCACACTTT
TRBJ2-5 TRBV6-2/TRBV6-3 NA NA 17 CASSYRVGRDRQETQYF TGTGCCAGCAGTTACCGCGTCGGCCGCGACAGGCAAGAGACCCAGTACTTC
TRBJ2-7 TRBV12-3/TRBV12-4 NA NA 12 CASSFRDAEQYF TGTGCCAGCAGTTTCCGGGACGCCGAGCAGTACTTC
TRBJ2-7 TRBV5-1 TRBD1 NA 14 CASSPGQGVYEQYF TGCGCCAGCAGTCCGGGACAGGGGGTCTACGAGCAGTACTTC
TRBJ2-1 TRBV27 TRBD1 NA 14 CASGQGSSYNEQFF TGTGCCAGCGGACAGGGAAGCTCCTACAATGAGCAGTTCTTC
TRBJ2-7 TRBV12-3/TRBV12-4 NA few 14 CASSLLQGAYEQYF TGTGCCAGCAGTTTACTCCAGGGAGCCTACGAGCAGTACTTC
TRBJ2-1 TRBV7-8 NA NA 15 CASSLHASSYNEQFF TGTGCCAGCAGCTTACACGCGAGCTCCTACAATGAGCAGTTCTTC
TRBJ2-2 TRBV12-3/TRBV12-4 NA NA 13 CASSPAVVGELFF TGTGCCAGCAGCCCCGCGGTAGTCGGGGAGCTGTTTTTT
TRBJ2-5 TRBV20-1 TRBD1 few 13 CSAQGEGAVTQYF TGCAGTGCCCAGGGGGAAGGGGCGGTGACCCAGTACTTC
TRBJ2-1 TRBV11-2 TRBD2 NA 15 CASSLTSGGAYEQFF TGTGCCAGCAGCTTAACTAGCGGGGGGGCCTACGAGCAGTTCTTC
TRBJ2-1 TRBV12-3/TRBV12-4 TRBD2 many 16 CASSDYTSGGAAEQFF TGTGCCAGCAGTGATTACACTAGCGGGGGGGCCGCTGAGCAGTTCTTC
TRBJ2-1 TRBV4-3 TRBD2 NA 17 CASSQDFRGGGGGEQFF TGCGCCAGCAGCCAAGATTTCCGGGGGGGTGGGGGGGGTGAGCAGTTCTTC
TRBJ2-5 TRBV7-9 NA NA 14 CASESRGVQETQYF TGTGCCAGCGAAAGCAGGGGGGTCCAAGAGACCCAGTACTTC
TRBJ2-7 TRBV2 TRBD2 few 15 CASSSTSRSSYEQYF TGTGCCAGCAGTTCGACTAGCCGCAGCTCCTACGAGCAGTACTTC
TRBJ2-3 TRBV9 NA NA 15 CASSASGAPTDTQYF TGTGCCAGCAGCGCCTCGGGAGCCCCCACAGATACGCAGTATTTT
TRBJ2-3 TRBV27 TRBD2 NA 13 CASKLAGGLTQYF TGTGCCAGCAAACTAGCGGGGGGGCTTACGCAGTATTTT
TRBJ2-7 TRBV7-6 TRBD2 few 16 CASSPGTSGSHYEQYF TGTGCCAGCAGTCCCGGGACTAGCGGGAGTCACTACGAGCAGTACTTC
TRBJ2-2 TRBV7-9 TRBD1 few 15 CASRRQGTNTGELFF TGTGCCAGCAGACGACAGGGTACGAACACCGGGGAGCTGTTTTTT
TRBJ1-5 TRBV30 TRBD1 NA 13 CAWSKTGAGPQHF TGTGCCTGGAGTAAGACAGGGGCTGGGCCCCAGCATTTT
TRBJ1-2 TRBV14 NA few 15 CASSQYVGSNYGYTF TGTGCCAGCAGCCAATATGTGGGGTCTAACTATGGCTACACCTTC
TRBJ1-2 TRBV12-3/TRBV12-4 TRBD1 NA 15 CASSHRTGGAFGYTF TGTGCCAGCAGTCACCGGACAGGGGGCGCGTTTGGCTACACCTTC
TRBJ2-1 TRBV28 TRBD2 NA 15 CASSLVPSGSGEQFF TGTGCCAGCAGTTTAGTCCCTAGCGGGAGTGGTGAGCAGTTCTTC
TRBJ2-7 TRBV28 NA NA 16 CASSLISGSLIHEQYF TGTGCCAGCAGTTTAATTTCGGGGAGCCTTATCCACGAGCAGTACTTC
TRBJ1-5 TRBV6-2/TRBV6-3 NA once 15 CASSYMDSLNQPQHF TGTGCCAGCAGTTACATGGACAGCCTTAATCAGCCCCAGCATTTT
TRBJ2-5 TRBV7-8 NA many 11 CASSWTGTQYF TGTGCCAGCAGCTGGACCGGGACCCAGTACTTC
TRBJ2-7 TRBV2 NA NA 14 CASISTGLTYEQYF TGTGCCAGCATAAGTACAGGGCTTACCTACGAGCAGTACTTC
TRBJ2-4 TRBV4-3 NA NA 16 CASSQDGSGRGNIQYF TGCGCCAGCAGCCAAGATGGTTCGGGAAGAGGAAACATTCAGTACTTC
TRBJ2-7 TRBV20-1 TRBD2 few 17 CSARVPEGSGGLYEQYF TGCAGTGCTAGAGTCCCCGAGGGTAGCGGGGGCCTCTACGAGCAGTACTTC
TRBJ2-7 TRBV4-1 TRBD1 NA 15 CASSQVDRGLYEQYF TGCGCCAGCAGCCAAGTGGACAGGGGGCTCTACGAGCAGTACTTC
TRBJ2-1 TRBV12-3/TRBV12-4 NA many 11 CASSTIGEQFF TGTGCCAGCAGTACTATCGGTGAGCAGTTCTTC
TRBJ2-5 TRBV12-3/TRBV12-4 NA few 14 CASSITGLQETQYF TGTGCCAGCAGCATTACAGGGCTCCAAGAGACCCAGTACTTC
TRBJ2-5 TRBV28 NA few 14 CASSITGYQETQYF TGTGCCAGCAGTATCACAGGGTACCAAGAGACCCAGTACTTC
TRBJ2-2 TRBV7-2 NA many 15 CASSPGLINTGELFF TGTGCCAGCAGCCCGGGACTGATAAACACCGGGGAGCTGTTTTTT
TRBJ2-3 TRBV6-4 NA few 15 CASSDDGGGTDTQYF TGTGCCAGCAGTGACGACGGGGGCGGCACAGATACGCAGTATTTT